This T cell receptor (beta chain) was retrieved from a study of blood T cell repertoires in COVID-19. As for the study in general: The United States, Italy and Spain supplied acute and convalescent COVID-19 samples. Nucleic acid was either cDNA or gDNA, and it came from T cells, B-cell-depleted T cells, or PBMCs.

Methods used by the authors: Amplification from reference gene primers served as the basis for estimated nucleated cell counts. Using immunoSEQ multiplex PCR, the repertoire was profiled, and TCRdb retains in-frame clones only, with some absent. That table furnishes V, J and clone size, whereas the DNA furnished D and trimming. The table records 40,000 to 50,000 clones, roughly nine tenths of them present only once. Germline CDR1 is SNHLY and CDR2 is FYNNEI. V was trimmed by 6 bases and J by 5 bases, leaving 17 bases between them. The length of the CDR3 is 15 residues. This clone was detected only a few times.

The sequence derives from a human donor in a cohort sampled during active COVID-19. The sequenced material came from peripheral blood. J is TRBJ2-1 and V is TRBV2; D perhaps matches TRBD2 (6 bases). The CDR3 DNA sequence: TGTGCCAGCAGCGCCCGACAATCGGGAGACAATGAGCAGTTCTTC. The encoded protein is CASSARQSGDNEQFF.